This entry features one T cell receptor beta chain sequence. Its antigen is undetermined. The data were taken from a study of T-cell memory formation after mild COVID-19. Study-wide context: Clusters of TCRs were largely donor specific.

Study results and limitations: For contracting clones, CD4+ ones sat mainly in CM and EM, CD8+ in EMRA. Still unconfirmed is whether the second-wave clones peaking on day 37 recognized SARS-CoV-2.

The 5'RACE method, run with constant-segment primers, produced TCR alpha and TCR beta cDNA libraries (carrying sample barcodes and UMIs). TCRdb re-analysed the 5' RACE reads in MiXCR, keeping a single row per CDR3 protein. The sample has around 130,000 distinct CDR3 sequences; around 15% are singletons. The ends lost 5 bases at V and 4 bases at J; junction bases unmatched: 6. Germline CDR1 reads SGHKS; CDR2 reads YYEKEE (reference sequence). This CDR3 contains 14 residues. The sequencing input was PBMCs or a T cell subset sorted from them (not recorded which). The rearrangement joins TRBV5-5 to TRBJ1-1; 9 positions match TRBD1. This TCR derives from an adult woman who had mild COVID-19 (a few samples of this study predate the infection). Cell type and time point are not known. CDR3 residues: CASRGTGILTEAFF. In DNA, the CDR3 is TGTGCCAGCAGGGGGACAGGGATTCTCACTGAAGCTTTCTTT.